The rows below give T cell receptor beta chains drawn from one sample of a study of neurological immune-mediated disorders. TCRdb analysed the 5' RACE reads with MiXCR anew, one entry per CDR3 protein. Here the sample spans roughly 61,000 distinct CDR3 sequences, roughly 10% being singletons. The sequencing input was PBMCs. The receptor source for this set is a male donor with HTLV-1-associated myelopathy (HAM/TSP). CDR3s include the opening cysteine and the closing phenylalanine or tryptophan. A D gene is named only where the DNA matches it firmly. Not all rows give a size; the values are once, few, many and, for expanded clones, a class.

d_gene: NA; abundance: NA; v_gene: TRBV20-1; j_gene: TRBJ1-1; CDR3aa: CSARVGWNTEAFF; CDR3nt: TGCAGTGCTAGAGTAGGGTGGAACACTGAAGCTTTCTTT
d_gene: NA; abundance: many; v_gene: TRBV9; j_gene: TRBJ1-2; CDR3aa: CASSVPGNHGYTF; CDR3nt: TGTGCCAGCAGCGTTCCAGGGAACCATGGCTACACCTTC
d_gene: NA; abundance: many; v_gene: TRBV10-3; j_gene: TRBJ2-1; CDR3aa: CAIAGSIFDNEQFF; CDR3nt: TGTGCCATCGCCGGCTCCATATTTGACAATGAGCAGTTCTTC
d_gene: TRBD2; abundance: many; v_gene: TRBV4-3; j_gene: TRBJ2-1; CDR3aa: CASSHALAGGVDEQFF; CDR3nt: TGCGCCAGCAGCCATGCTCTAGCGGGGGGTGTCGATGAGCAGTTCTTC
d_gene: NA; abundance: many; v_gene: TRBV20-1; j_gene: TRBJ1-1; CDR3aa: CSGRGGGGEAFF; CDR3nt: TGCAGTGGACGGGGCGGGGGAGGGGAAGCTTTCTTT
d_gene: TRBD2; abundance: many; v_gene: TRBV20-1; j_gene: TRBJ2-2; CDR3aa: CSASVGRAAGELFF; CDR3nt: TGCAGTGCTAGCGTCGGGAGGGCGGCCGGGGAGCTGTTTTTT
d_gene: TRBD2; abundance: NA; v_gene: TRBV24-1; j_gene: TRBJ2-1; CDR3aa: CATSDRVSGARRNEKFF; CDR3nt: TGTGCCACCAGTGATCGGGTTAGCGGGGCGAGGCGCAATGAGAAGTTCTTC
d_gene: NA; abundance: many; v_gene: TRBV5-1; j_gene: TRBJ1-1; CDR3aa: CASSLAVLSSRNHFAEAFF; CDR3nt: TGCGCCAGCAGCTTGGCCGTCTTGTCTTCACGTAACCACTTTGCTGAAGCTTTCTTT
d_gene: TRBD1; abundance: many; v_gene: TRBV7-6; j_gene: TRBJ1-4; CDR3aa: CASSLQGFSEKLFF; CDR3nt: TGTGCCAGCAGCCTACAGGGGTTTAGTGAAAAACTGTTTTTT
d_gene: TRBD1; abundance: many; v_gene: TRBV20-1; j_gene: TRBJ2-3; CDR3aa: CSALQGASSTDTQYF; CDR3nt: TGCAGTGCTCTCCAGGGGGCTTCAAGCACAGATACGCAGTATTTT
d_gene: NA; abundance: NA; v_gene: TRBV5-1; j_gene: TRBJ1-1; CDR3aa: CASSFSGTLNTEAFF; CDR3nt: TGCGCCAGCAGCTTCTCCGGGACACTGAACACTGAAGCTTTCTTT
d_gene: NA; abundance: many; v_gene: TRBV7-2; j_gene: TRBJ1-2; CDR3aa: CASSLAVTGPTGVYGYTF; CDR3nt: TGTGCCAGCAGCTTAGCGGTAACAGGGCCCACCGGGGTATATGGCTACACCTTC
d_gene: NA; abundance: NA; v_gene: TRBV5-1; j_gene: TRBJ1-1; CDR3aa: CASSLKGVNTEAFF; CDR3nt: TGCGCCAGCAGCTTGAAGGGGGTGAACACTGAAGCTTTCTTT
d_gene: NA; abundance: many; v_gene: TRBV12-3/TRBV12-4; j_gene: TRBJ1-5; CDR3aa: CASAKLYNQPQHF; CDR3nt: TGTGCCAGCGCGAAACTATACAATCAGCCCCAGCATTTT
d_gene: NA; abundance: many; v_gene: TRBV10-3; j_gene: TRBJ1-5; CDR3aa: CAIGEGIGNQPQHF; CDR3nt: TGTGCCATCGGGGAGGGGATAGGCAATCAGCCCCAGCATTTT
d_gene: NA; abundance: many; v_gene: TRBV6-5; j_gene: TRBJ1-4; CDR3aa: CASSYRGPQAGEKLFF; CDR3nt: TGTGCCAGCAGTTACCGAGGTCCCCAGGCGGGCGAAAAACTGTTTTTT
d_gene: NA; abundance: many; v_gene: TRBV7-6; j_gene: TRBJ1-6; CDR3aa: CASSPGGGNSPLHF; CDR3nt: TGTGCCAGCAGCCCCGGGGGTGGCAATTCACCCCTCCACTTT
d_gene: TRBD2; abundance: few; v_gene: TRBV7-2; j_gene: TRBJ2-1; CDR3aa: CASSLMVLAGNNEQFF; CDR3nt: TGTGCCAGCAGCTTAATGGTCCTAGCGGGGAACAATGAGCAGTTCTTC
d_gene: TRBD1; abundance: NA; v_gene: TRBV10-2; j_gene: TRBJ2-7; CDR3aa: CASDTGQGMYEQYF; CDR3nt: TGCGCCAGTGACACGGGACAGGGGATGTACGAGCAGTACTTC
d_gene: TRBD1; abundance: many; v_gene: TRBV7-2; j_gene: TRBJ1-2; CDR3aa: CASRNTGGASGYTF; CDR3nt: TGTGCCAGCAGAAATACAGGGGGCGCGAGTGGCTACACCTTC
d_gene: NA; abundance: many; v_gene: TRBV18; j_gene: TRBJ2-7; CDR3aa: CASSPQGRFYEQYF; CDR3nt: TGTGCCAGCTCCCCACAGGGGAGGTTCTACGAGCAGTACTTC
d_gene: NA; abundance: many; v_gene: TRBV4-3; j_gene: TRBJ1-1; CDR3aa: CASSQDRWSTEAFF; CDR3nt: TGCGCCAGCAGCCAAGACAGGTGGAGCACTGAAGCTTTCTTT
d_gene: NA; abundance: many; v_gene: TRBV5-6; j_gene: TRBJ1-2; CDR3aa: CASSLLTGYGYTF; CDR3nt: TGTGCCAGCAGCTTGCTGACGGGCTATGGCTACACCTTC
d_gene: NA; abundance: NA; v_gene: TRBV6-2/TRBV6-3; j_gene: TRBJ1-5; CDR3aa: CASSHRDQPQHF; CDR3nt: TGTGCCAGCAGCCACAGGGATCAGCCCCAGCATTTT
d_gene: TRBD2; abundance: few; v_gene: TRBV27; j_gene: TRBJ2-7; CDR3aa: CASGRGGRSYEQYF; CDR3nt: TGTGCCAGCGGGAGGGGAGGCCGATCCTACGAGCAGTACTTC
d_gene: TRBD1; abundance: many; v_gene: TRBV7-9; j_gene: TRBJ1-2; CDR3aa: CASSQTGFGYTF; CDR3nt: TGTGCCAGCAGCCAGACAGGGTTTGGCTACACCTTC
d_gene: TRBD1; abundance: NA; v_gene: TRBV28; j_gene: TRBJ2-7; CDR3aa: CASSLGQGLGEQYF; CDR3nt: TGTGCCAGCAGTTTGGGACAGGGTTTAGGCGAGCAGTACTTC
d_gene: NA; abundance: many; v_gene: TRBV5-5; j_gene: TRBJ2-3; CDR3aa: CASSRGATGDTQYF; CDR3nt: TGTGCCAGCAGCAGAGGCGCCACAGGGGATACGCAGTATTTT
d_gene: NA; abundance: many; v_gene: TRBV14; j_gene: TRBJ1-2; CDR3aa: CASSQGRNYGYTF; CDR3nt: TGTGCCAGCAGCCAAGGCAGGAACTATGGCTACACCTTC
d_gene: TRBD2; abundance: few; v_gene: TRBV29-1; j_gene: TRBJ2-1; CDR3aa: CSVVRPTSGGFTLEAEQFF; CDR3nt: TGCAGCGTTGTGCGTCCGACTAGCGGGGGGTTTACCCTAGAGGCTGAGCAGTTCTTC
d_gene: TRBD2; abundance: many; v_gene: TRBV7-2; j_gene: TRBJ2-5; CDR3aa: CASSPRTSGRETQYF; CDR3nt: TGTGCCAGCAGCCCCCGGACTAGCGGAAGAGAGACCCAGTACTTC
d_gene: TRBD2; abundance: many; v_gene: TRBV7-6; j_gene: TRBJ2-3; CDR3aa: CASSDQRGVVTDTQYF; CDR3nt: TGTGCCAGCAGCGATCAGCGGGGGGTGGTCACAGATACGCAGTATTTT
d_gene: NA; abundance: NA; v_gene: TRBV6-2/TRBV6-3; j_gene: TRBJ2-2; CDR3aa: CASSPRVTNTGELFF; CDR3nt: TGTGCCAGCAGTCCCAGGGTAACGAACACCGGGGAGCTGTTTTTT
d_gene: TRBD1; abundance: many; v_gene: TRBV6-6; j_gene: TRBJ2-7; CDR3aa: CASRTGQGRTYEQYF; CDR3nt: TGTGCCAGCAGAACGGGACAGGGCAGGACCTACGAGCAGTACTTC
d_gene: NA; abundance: many; v_gene: TRBV10-1; j_gene: TRBJ2-2; CDR3aa: CASSADPTGELFF; CDR3nt: TGCGCCAGCAGTGCTGACCCCACCGGGGAGCTGTTTTTT
d_gene: TRBD1; abundance: many; v_gene: TRBV29-1; j_gene: TRBJ1-2; CDR3aa: CSARTGGNYGYTF; CDR3nt: TGCAGCGCCCGGACAGGGGGTAACTATGGCTACACCTTC
d_gene: NA; abundance: NA; v_gene: TRBV13; j_gene: TRBJ2-1; CDR3aa: CASSFYICSAKRLRGGSYNEQFF; CDR3nt: NA
d_gene: TRBD2; abundance: many; v_gene: TRBV7-8; j_gene: TRBJ2-6; CDR3aa: CASSFGGGISGANVLTF; CDR3nt: TGTGCCAGCAGCTTTGGGGGGGGAATCTCTGGGGCCAACGTCCTGACTTTC
d_gene: NA; abundance: many; v_gene: TRBV5-1; j_gene: TRBJ1-2; CDR3aa: CASSLRGGDYGYTF; CDR3nt: TGCGCCAGCAGCTTGAGGGGGGGCGACTATGGCTACACCTTC
d_gene: NA; abundance: NA; v_gene: TRBV4-3; j_gene: TRBJ2-5; CDR3aa: CASSPRGYAETQYF; CDR3nt: TGCGCCAGCAGCCCACGGGGTTATGCGGAGACCCAGTACTTC
d_gene: TRBD1; abundance: many; v_gene: TRBV12-3/TRBV12-4; j_gene: TRBJ1-5; CDR3aa: CASSAWVGQGGNQPQHF; CDR3nt: TGTGCCAGCAGTGCCTGGGTGGGACAGGGGGGAAATCAGCCCCAGCATTTT
d_gene: TRBD1; abundance: many; v_gene: TRBV28; j_gene: TRBJ1-2; CDR3aa: CASTERTGGGYTF; CDR3nt: TGTGCCAGCACCGAAAGGACAGGGGGCGGCTACACCTTC
d_gene: NA; abundance: many; v_gene: TRBV15; j_gene: TRBJ2-1; CDR3aa: CATSSADRSRNNEQFF; CDR3nt: TGTGCCACCAGCAGTGCTGACAGGAGCAGAAATAATGAGCAGTTCTTC
d_gene: TRBD1; abundance: once; v_gene: TRBV5-1; j_gene: TRBJ2-7; CDR3aa: CASSWGQGVGEQYF; CDR3nt: TGCGCCAGCAGCTGGGGACAGGGCGTAGGCGAGCAGTACTTC
d_gene: NA; abundance: many; v_gene: TRBV7-2; j_gene: TRBJ1-2; CDR3aa: CASSYDRTYYGYTF; CDR3nt: TGTGCCAGCAGCTACGACAGGACTTACTATGGCTACACCTTC
d_gene: TRBD2; abundance: NA; v_gene: TRBV20-1; j_gene: TRBJ2-2; CDR3aa: CSARDWDSSGELLF; CDR3nt: TGCAGTGCTAGGGATTGGGACTCCAGCGGGGAGCTGCTTTTC
d_gene: TRBD1; abundance: many; v_gene: TRBV28; j_gene: TRBJ1-6; CDR3aa: CASIPYGTGGNSPLHF; CDR3nt: TGTGCCAGCATCCCATACGGGACAGGGGGCAATTCACCCCTCCACTTT
d_gene: NA; abundance: many; v_gene: TRBV20-1; j_gene: TRBJ1-6; CDR3aa: CSASGGRSYNSPLHF; CDR3nt: TGCAGTGCTAGTGGCGGACGCTCCTATAATTCACCCCTCCACTTT
d_gene: NA; abundance: few; v_gene: TRBV29-1; j_gene: TRBJ1-2; CDR3aa: CSVEAPGRLYGYTF; CDR3nt: TGCAGCGTTGAGGCGCCGGGACGGCTCTATGGCTACACCTTC
d_gene: TRBD2; abundance: few; v_gene: TRBV20-1; j_gene: TRBJ2-3; CDR3aa: CSAERLAGGGTDTQYF; CDR3nt: TGCAGTGCTGAAAGACTAGCGGGGGGAGGCACAGATACGCAGTATTTT
d_gene: TRBD1; abundance: many; v_gene: TRBV7-9; j_gene: TRBJ2-7; CDR3aa: CASSFGTGDIYEQYF; CDR3nt: TGTGCCAGCAGCTTCGGGACAGGGGACATCTACGAGCAGTACTTC
d_gene: TRBD1; abundance: many; v_gene: TRBV12-3/TRBV12-4; j_gene: TRBJ1-2; CDR3aa: CASTRTGTGGYTF; CDR3nt: TGTGCCAGCACCCGAACCGGGACAGGTGGCTACACCTTC
d_gene: NA; abundance: many; v_gene: TRBV20-1; j_gene: TRBJ2-5; CDR3aa: CSASQGLSQETQYF; CDR3nt: TGCAGTGCTAGTCAAGGACTCTCCCAAGAGACCCAGTACTTC
d_gene: NA; abundance: many; v_gene: TRBV14; j_gene: TRBJ1-2; CDR3aa: CASSQDARPYGYTF; CDR3nt: TGTGCCAGCAGCCAAGATGCAAGGCCCTATGGCTACACCTTC